This passage covers 9 T cell receptor beta chains from one sample sequenced in a study of shared clonotypes between healthy human individuals. Profiling relied on immunoSEQ multiplex PCR, and the TCRdb table lists in-frame clones only, not all of them. The table records roughly 1.5 million clones, nearly 99% of them present only once. The sequenced sample was naive CD4+ T cells sorted from blood. Indicated subset: CD45RA+ positively selected. The receptors stem from a man aged 25 to 40 in good health.

V usage is TRBV7-2 and J usage is TRBJ2-7, with TRBD2 as a possible D gene (7 bases). CDR1 SGHTA and CDR2 FQGNSA come from the germline V gene. CDR3 length equals 14 residues. V lost 5 bases, J lost 3 bases, and 14 bases lay in between. The CDR3 DNA reads as TGTGCCAGCAGCCTACAGGGAGGGCGCTACGAGCAGTACTTC. Translation gives CASSLQGGRYEQYF.

The CDR3 nucleotides are TGTGCCAGCAGCCGCAGGCGGGAGAGTCTTGAGCAGTTCTTC. It translates to CASSRRRESLEQFF. The V call is TRBV2, the J call TRBJ2-1; TRBD2 aligns across 7 bases. From germline, CDR1 is SNHLY and CDR2 FYNNEI. This CDR3 region has 14 residues. Trimming at V came to 6 bases and at J to 9 bases, leaving 11 bases not matched to a gene.

The chain couples TRBV4-3 to TRBJ1-2, with 7 bases identical to TRBD1. The CDR3 runs to 16 residues. V lost 3 bases, J lost 3 bases, and 10 bases stayed unmatched. Germline CDR1 is LGHNA and CDR2 is YSLEER. The CDR3 loop is CASSQGRQGFYYGYTF. In DNA, the CDR3 is TGCGCCAGCAGCCAGGGTCGACAGGGTTTCTACTATGGCTACACCTTC.

The chain combines TRBV5-1 with TRBJ2-5; 7 positions agree with TRBD2. Trimming at V came to 1 base and at J to 5 bases, leaving 8 bases not matched to a gene. This CDR3 is 15 amino acids long. Germline CDR1 SGHRS, CDR2 YFSETQ. The CDR3 nucleotides are TGCGCCAGCAGCTTGAGTGTAGCGGGTTGGGAGACCCAGTACTTC. This gives the protein CASSLSVAGWETQYF. The full variable domain, with the rest looked up from reference TRBV5-1 and TRBJ2-5, is KAGVTQTPRYLIKTRGQQVTLSCSPISGHRSVSWYQQTPGQGLQFLFEYFSETQRNKGNFPGRFSGRQFSNSRSEMNVSTLELGDSALYLCASSLSVAGWETQYFGPGTRLLVL.

On this clone itself: The same CDR3 is also encoded by other DNA sequences in this sample. J is TRBJ1-1 and V is TRBV19; a weak D match, TRBD1 (6 bases). The germline V gene has CDR1 LNHDA and CDR2 SQIVND (reference sequence). The CDR3 loop spans 14 amino acids. The V gene lost 3 bases and the J gene lost 1 base, with 9 bases spanning the gap. The CDR3 protein is CASSIRGGNTEAFF. Here the CDR3 DNA reads TGTGCCAGTAGTATCAGGGGAGGGAACACTGAAGCTTTCTTT. Combining the CDR3 with reference TRBV19 and TRBJ1-1 gives the whole variable domain DGGITQSPKYLFRKEGQNVTLSCEQNLNHDAMYWYRQDPGQGLRLIYYSQIVNDFQKGDIAEGYSVSREKKESFPLTVTSAQKNPTAFYLCASSIRGGNTEAFFGQGTRLTVV.

This chain uses TRBV7-2 with TRBJ2-1; possible D gene TRBD1, 6 bases. CDR1 is SGHTA and CDR2 is FQGNSA in the germline V gene. V was pared by 0 bases and J by 1 base, with 13 bases between. The CDR3 has 17 residues. The CDR3 protein is CASSLAGTLPSYNEQFF. CDR3 in DNA: TGTGCCAGCAGCTTAGCAGGGACACTGCCATCCTACAATGAGCAGTTCTTC.

The chain links TRBV7-3 to TRBJ2-5, with D uncertain. Germline CDR1 and CDR2: SGHTA and FQGTGA. This CDR3 region has 13 residues. Trimming stripped 5 bases from V and 4 bases from J, with 11 bases between. This CDR3 reads CASSPLGGETQYF. CDR3 DNA sequence: TGTGCCAGCAGCCCTCTGGGTGGAGAGACCCAGTACTTC.

The V call is TRBV15, the J call TRBJ2-7; TRBD2 agrees at 10 bases. The CDR3 is 15 residues long. The trim removed 0 bases at V and 7 bases at J, leaving 6 bases unmatched. Germline values: CDR1 LNHNV, CDR2 YYDKDF (reference sequence). Here the CDR3 reads CATSREAGGPGEQYF. The DNA for the CDR3 is TGTGCCACCAGCAGAGAAGCGGGAGGGCCGGGGGAGCAGTACTTC.

This clone showed up just once. The CDR3 DNA follows: TGTGCCAGCAGCCTGGGGACCGCCTACAATGAGCAGTTCTTC. Amino acids: CASSLGTAYNEQFF. V gene TRBV9 combines with J gene TRBJ2-1; D tentatively reads TRBD1 or TRBD2 (5 bases each). CDR3 size: 14 residues. Germline V lookup: CDR1 SGDLS, CDR2 YYNGEE. V was cut by 4 bases and J by 2 bases, with 10 bases left in between.